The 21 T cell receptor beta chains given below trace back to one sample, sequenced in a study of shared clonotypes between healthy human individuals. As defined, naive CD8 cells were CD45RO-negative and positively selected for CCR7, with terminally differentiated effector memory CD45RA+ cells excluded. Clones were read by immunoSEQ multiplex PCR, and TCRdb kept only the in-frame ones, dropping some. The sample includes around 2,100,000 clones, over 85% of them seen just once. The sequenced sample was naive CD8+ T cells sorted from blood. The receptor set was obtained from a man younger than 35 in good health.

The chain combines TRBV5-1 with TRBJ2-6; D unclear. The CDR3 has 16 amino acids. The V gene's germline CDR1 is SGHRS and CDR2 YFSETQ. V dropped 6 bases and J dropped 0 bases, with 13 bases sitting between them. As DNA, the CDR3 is TGCGCCAGCACGTATGCCGCCTCCTCTGGGGCCAACGTCCTGACTTTC. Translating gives CASTYAASSGANVLTF. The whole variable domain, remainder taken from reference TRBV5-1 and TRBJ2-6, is KAGVTQTPRYLIKTRGQQVTLSCSPISGHRSVSWYQQTPGQGLQFLFEYFSETQRNKGNFPGRFSGRQFSNSRSEMNVSTLELGDSALYLCASTYAASSGANVLTFGAGSRLTVL.

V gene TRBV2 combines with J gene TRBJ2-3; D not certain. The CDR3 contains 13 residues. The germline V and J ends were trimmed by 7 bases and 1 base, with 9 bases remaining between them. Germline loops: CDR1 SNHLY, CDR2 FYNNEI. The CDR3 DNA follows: TGTGCCAGCATACCTCGGGGCACAGATACGCAGTATTTT. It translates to CASIPRGTDTQYF. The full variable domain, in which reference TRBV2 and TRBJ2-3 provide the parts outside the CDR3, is EPEVTQTPSHQVTQMGQEVILRCVPISNHLYFYWYRQILGQKVEFLVSFYNNEISEKSEIFDDQFSVERPDGSNFTLKIRSTKLEDSAMYFCASIPRGTDTQYFGPGTRLTVL.

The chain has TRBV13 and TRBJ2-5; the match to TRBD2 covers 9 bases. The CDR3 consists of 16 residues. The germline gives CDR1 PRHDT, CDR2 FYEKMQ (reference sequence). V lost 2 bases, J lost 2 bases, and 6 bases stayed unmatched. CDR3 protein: CASSLYSSGGQETQYF. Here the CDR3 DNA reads TGTGCCAGCAGCTTATATAGTAGCGGGGGACAAGAGACCCAGTACTTC. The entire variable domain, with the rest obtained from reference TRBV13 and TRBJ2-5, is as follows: AAGVIQSPRHLIKEKRETATLKCYPIPRHDTVYWYQQGPGQDPQFLISFYEKMQSDKGSIPDRFSAQQFSDYHSELNMSSLELGDSALYFCASSLYSSGGQETQYFGPGTRLLVL.

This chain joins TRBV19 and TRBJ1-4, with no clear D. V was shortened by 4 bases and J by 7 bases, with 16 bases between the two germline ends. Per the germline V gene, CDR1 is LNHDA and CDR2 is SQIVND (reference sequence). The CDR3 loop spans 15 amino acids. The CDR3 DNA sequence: TGTGCCAGTAGTACGTCGACTGAGGAGGGTGAAAAACTGTTTTTT. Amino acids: CASSTSTEEGEKLFF.

The CDR3 nucleotides are TGCAGCGTTACCGGGAAGGTAACCTACGAGCAGTACTTC. Translating gives CSVTGKVTYEQYF. V is TRBV29-1 and J is TRBJ2-7; tentatively, D is TRBD2 (5 bases). Trimming removed 5 bases from V and 2 bases from J, with 13 bases in between. The CDR3 totals 13 residues. Germline V lookup: CDR1 SQVTM, CDR2 ANQGSEA.

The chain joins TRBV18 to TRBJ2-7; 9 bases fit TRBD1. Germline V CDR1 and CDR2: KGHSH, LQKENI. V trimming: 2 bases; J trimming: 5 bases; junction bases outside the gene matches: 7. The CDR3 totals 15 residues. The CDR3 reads CASSPGGTGSNEQYF. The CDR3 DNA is TGTGCCAGCTCACCAGGGGGGACAGGGAGCAACGAGCAGTACTTC.

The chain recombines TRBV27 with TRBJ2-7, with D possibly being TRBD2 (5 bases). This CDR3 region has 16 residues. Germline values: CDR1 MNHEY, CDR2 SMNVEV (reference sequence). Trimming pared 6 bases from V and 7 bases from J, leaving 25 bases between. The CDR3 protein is CASRINRGHFTGEQYF. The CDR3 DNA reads TGTGCCAGCAGAATTAACCGAGGCCATTTCACGGGGGAGCAGTACTTC.

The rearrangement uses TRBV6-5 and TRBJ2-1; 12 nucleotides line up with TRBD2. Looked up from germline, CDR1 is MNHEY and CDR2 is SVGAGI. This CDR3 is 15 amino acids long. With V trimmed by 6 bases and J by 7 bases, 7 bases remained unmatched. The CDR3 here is CASSTLAGGGNEQFF. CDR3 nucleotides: TGTGCCAGCAGCACACTAGCGGGGGGAGGAAATGAGCAGTTCTTC.

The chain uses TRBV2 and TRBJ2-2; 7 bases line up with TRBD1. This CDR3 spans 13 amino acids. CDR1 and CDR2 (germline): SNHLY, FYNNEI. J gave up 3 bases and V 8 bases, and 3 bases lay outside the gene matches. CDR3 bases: TGTGCCAGCGGGACAGCCTACACCGGGGAGCTGTTTTTT. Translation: CASGTAYTGELFF.

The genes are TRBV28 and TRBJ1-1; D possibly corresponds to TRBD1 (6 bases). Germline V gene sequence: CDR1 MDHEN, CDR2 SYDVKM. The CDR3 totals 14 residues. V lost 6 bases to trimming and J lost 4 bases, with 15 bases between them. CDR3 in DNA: TGTGCCAGCAGCAAAAGGGGGGTTTTCACTGAAGCTTTCTTT. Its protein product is CASSKRGVFTEAFF.

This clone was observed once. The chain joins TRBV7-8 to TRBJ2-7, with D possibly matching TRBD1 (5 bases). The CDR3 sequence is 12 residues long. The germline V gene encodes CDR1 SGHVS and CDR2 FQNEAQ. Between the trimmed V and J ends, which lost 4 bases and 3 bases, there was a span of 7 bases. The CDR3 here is CASSWGDYEQYF. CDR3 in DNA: TGTGCCAGCAGCTGGGGCGACTACGAGCAGTACTTC.

CDR3 DNA: TGTGCCAGCAGCGAAGCCGGACTAGCGGGCTACGAGCAGTACTTC. Translating gives CASSEAGLAGYEQYF. The V call is TRBV9, the J call TRBJ2-7; 11 bases are a match to TRBD2. CDR3 length equals 15 residues. Germline CDR1 is SGDLS and CDR2 is YYNGEE. With 3 bases clipped from V and 3 bases from J, the junction kept 5 bases outside the gene matches.

CDR3 coding DNA: TGTGCCAGCAGTGGATTCGGGGAGGGTGACACCGGGGAGCTGTTTTTT. Amino acid sequence: CASSGFGEGDTGELFF. V gene TRBV2 combines with J gene TRBJ2-2, with 7 bases fitting TRBD2. The trim removed 4 bases at V and 3 bases at J, leaving 8 bases unmatched. The CDR3 is made up of 16 amino acids. Per the germline V gene, CDR1 is SNHLY and CDR2 is FYNNEI.

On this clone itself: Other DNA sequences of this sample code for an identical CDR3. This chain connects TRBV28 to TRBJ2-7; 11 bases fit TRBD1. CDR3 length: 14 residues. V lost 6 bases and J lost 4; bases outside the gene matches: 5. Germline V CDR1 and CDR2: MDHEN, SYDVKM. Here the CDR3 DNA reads TGTGCCAGCAGCCGGACAGGGGGCGAGTACGAGCAGTACTTC. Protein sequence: CASSRTGGEYEQYF.

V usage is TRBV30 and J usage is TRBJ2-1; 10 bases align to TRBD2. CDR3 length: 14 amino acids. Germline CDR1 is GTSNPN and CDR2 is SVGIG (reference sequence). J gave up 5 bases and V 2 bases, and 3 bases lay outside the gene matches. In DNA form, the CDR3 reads TGTGCCTGGAGTTCACTAGCGGGGCACAATGAGCAGTTCTTC. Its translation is CAWSSLAGHNEQFF.

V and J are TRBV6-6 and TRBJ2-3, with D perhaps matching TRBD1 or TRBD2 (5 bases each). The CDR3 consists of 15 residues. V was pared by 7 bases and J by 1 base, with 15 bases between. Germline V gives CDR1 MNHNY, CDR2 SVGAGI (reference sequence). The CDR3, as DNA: TGTGCCAGCAACCCCGGGGCGATCGGCACAGATACGCAGTATTTT. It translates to CASNPGAIGTDTQYF.

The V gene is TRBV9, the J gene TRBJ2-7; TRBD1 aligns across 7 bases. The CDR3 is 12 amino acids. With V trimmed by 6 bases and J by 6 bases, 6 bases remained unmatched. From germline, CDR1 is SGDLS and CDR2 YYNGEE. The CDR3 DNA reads TGTGCCAGCACCCTTAGGGGGCGCGAGCAGTACTTC. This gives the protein CASTLRGREQYF.

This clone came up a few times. The CDR3 nucleotides are TGCGCCAGCAGCCAAACGACAGCCTCTGGAAACACCATATATTTT. Its protein product is CASSQTTASGNTIYF. The genes are TRBV4-1 and TRBJ1-3, with D perhaps TRBD1 (5 bases). The CDR3 sequence is 15 residues long. Germline lookup yields CDR1 MGHRA and CDR2 YSYEKL. Trimming cost V 2 bases and J 0 bases, with 8 bases left between them.

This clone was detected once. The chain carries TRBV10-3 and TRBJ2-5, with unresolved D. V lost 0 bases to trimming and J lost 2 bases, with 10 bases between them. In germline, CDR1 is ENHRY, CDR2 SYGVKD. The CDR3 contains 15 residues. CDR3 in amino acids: CAISESTDPQETQYF. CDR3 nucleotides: TGTGCCATCAGTGAGTCTACAGACCCACAAGAGACCCAGTACTTC.

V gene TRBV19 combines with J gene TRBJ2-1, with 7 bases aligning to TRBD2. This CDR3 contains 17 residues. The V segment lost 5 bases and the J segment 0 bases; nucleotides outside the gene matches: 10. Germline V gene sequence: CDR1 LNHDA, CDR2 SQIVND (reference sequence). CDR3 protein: CASSPPSGASSYNEQFF. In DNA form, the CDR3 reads TGTGCCAGTAGTCCTCCAAGCGGGGCTAGCTCCTACAATGAGCAGTTCTTC.

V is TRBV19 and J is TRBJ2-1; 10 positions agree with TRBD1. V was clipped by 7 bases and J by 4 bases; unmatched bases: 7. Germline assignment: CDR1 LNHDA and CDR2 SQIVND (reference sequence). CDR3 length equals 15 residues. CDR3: CASKGTGEAYNEQFF. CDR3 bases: TGTGCCAGTAAAGGGACAGGGGAGGCATACAATGAGCAGTTCTTC.